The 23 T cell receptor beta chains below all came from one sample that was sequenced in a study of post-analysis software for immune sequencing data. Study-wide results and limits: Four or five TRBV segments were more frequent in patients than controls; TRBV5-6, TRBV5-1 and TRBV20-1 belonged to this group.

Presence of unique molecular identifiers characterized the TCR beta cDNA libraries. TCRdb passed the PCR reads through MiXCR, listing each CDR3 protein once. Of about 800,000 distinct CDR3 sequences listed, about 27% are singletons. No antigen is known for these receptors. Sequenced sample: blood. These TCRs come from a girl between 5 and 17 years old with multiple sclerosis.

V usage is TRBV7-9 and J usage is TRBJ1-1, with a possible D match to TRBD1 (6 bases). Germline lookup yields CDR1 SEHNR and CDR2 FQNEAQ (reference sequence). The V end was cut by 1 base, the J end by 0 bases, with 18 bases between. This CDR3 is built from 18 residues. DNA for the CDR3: TGTGCCAGCAGCTTAGATATCCGGCCAGGGGTCGTGAACACTGAAGCTTTCTTT. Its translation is CASSLDIRPGVVNTEAFF.

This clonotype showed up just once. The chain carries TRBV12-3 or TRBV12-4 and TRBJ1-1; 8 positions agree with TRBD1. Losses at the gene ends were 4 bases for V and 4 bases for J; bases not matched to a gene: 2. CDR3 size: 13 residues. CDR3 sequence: CASSYDRGTEAFF. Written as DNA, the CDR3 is TGTGCCAGCAGTTACGACAGGGGCACTGAAGCTTTCTTT.

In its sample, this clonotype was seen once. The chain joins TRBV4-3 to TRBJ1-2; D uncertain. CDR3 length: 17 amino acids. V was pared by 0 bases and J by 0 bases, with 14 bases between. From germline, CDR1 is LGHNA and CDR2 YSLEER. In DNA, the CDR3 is TGCGCCAGCAGCCAAGATAGGTCAAGGGTCCCTAACTATGGCTACACCTTC. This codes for CASSQDRSRVPNYGYTF.

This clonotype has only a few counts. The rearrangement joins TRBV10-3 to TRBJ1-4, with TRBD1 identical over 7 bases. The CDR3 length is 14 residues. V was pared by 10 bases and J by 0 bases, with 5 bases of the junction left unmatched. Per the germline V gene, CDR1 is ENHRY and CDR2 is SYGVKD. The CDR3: CATGQAATNEKLFF. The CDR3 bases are TGTGCCACCGGACAGGCTGCAACTAATGAAAAACTGTTTTTT.

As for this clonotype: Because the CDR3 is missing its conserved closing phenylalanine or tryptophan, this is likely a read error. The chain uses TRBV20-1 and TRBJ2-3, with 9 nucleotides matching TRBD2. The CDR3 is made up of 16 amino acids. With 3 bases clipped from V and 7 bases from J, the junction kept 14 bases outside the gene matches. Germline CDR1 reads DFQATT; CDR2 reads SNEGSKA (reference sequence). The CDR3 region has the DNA TGCAGTGCTAGGCCTCTAGCGGGGCTGCGGATATATACGCAGTATTAT. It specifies CSARPLAGLRIYTQYY.

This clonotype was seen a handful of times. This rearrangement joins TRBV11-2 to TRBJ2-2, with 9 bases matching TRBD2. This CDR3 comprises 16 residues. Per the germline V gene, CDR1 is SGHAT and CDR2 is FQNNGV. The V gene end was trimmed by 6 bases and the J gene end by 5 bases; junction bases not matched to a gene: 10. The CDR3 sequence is CASSQLAGLRTGELFF. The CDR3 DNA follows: TGTGCCAGCAGTCAACTAGCGGGCCTGAGAACCGGGGAGCTGTTTTTT.

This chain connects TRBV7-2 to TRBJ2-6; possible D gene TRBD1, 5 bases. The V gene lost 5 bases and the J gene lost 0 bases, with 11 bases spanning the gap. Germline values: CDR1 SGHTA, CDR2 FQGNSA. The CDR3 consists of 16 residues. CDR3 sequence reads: CASSARTPSGANVLTF. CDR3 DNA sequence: TGTGCCAGCAGCGCTAGGACACCCTCTGGGGCCAACGTCCTGACTTTC.

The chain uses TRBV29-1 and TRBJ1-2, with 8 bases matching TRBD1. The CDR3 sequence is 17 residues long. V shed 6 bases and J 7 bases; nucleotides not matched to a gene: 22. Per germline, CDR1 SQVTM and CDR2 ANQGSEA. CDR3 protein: CSVRKIAMDRDDGGYTF. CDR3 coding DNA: TGCAGCGTCCGAAAGATTGCGATGGACAGGGACGATGGTGGCTACACCTTC. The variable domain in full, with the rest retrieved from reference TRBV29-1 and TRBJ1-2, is SAVISQKPSRDICQRGTSLTIQCQVDSQVTMMFWYRQQPGQSLTLIATANQGSEATYESGFVIDKFPISRPNLTFSTLTVSNMSPEDSSIYLCSVRKIAMDRDDGGYTFGSGTRLTVV.

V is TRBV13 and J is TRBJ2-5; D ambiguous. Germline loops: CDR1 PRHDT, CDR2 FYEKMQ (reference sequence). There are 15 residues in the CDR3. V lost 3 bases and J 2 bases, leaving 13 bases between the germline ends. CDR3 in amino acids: CASSFGWAQQETQYF. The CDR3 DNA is TGTGCCAGCAGCTTCGGTTGGGCCCAGCAAGAGACCCAGTACTTC.

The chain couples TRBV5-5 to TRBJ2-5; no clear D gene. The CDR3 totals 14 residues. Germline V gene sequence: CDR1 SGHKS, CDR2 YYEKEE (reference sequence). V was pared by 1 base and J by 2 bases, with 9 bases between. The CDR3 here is CASSLHPGQETQYF. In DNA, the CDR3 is TGTGCCAGCAGCTTGCATCCAGGTCAAGAGACCCAGTACTTC.

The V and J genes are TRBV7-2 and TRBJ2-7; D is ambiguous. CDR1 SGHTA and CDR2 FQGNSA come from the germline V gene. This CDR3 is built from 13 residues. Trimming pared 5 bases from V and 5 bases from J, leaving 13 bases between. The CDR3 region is CASSTYLGNEQYF. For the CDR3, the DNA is TGTGCCAGCAGCACCTACCTAGGAAACGAGCAGTACTTC.

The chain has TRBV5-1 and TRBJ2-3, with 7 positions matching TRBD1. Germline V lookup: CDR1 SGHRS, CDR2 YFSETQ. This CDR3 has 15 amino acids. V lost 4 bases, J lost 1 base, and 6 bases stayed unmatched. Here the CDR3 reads CASSTTGPRTDTQYF. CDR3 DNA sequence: TGCGCCAGCAGCACGACAGGGCCTCGCACAGATACGCAGTATTTT.

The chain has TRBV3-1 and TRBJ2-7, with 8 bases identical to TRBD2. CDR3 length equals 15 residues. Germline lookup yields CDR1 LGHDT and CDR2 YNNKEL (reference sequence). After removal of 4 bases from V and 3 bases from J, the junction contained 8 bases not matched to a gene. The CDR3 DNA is TGTGCCAGCAGCCCCATCGTCGGGAGGGGCTACGAGCAGTACTTC. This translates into CASSPIVGRGYEQYF.

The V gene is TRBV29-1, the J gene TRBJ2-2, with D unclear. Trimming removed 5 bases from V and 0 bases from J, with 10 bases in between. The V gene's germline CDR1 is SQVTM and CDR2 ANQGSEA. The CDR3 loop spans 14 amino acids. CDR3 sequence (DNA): TGCAGCGTTCGTACCTTCGCGAACACCGGGGAGCTGTTTTTT. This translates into CSVRTFANTGELFF.

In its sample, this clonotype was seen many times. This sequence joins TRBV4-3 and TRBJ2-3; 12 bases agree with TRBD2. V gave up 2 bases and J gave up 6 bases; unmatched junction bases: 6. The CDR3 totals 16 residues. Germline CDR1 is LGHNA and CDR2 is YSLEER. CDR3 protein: CASSQQLAGGHDTQYF. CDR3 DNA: TGCGCCAGCAGCCAACAACTAGCGGGAGGTCACGATACGCAGTATTTT.

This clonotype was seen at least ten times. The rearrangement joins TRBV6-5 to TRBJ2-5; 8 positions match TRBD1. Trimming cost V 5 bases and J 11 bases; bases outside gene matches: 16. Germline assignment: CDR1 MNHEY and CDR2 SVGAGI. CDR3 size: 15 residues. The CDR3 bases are TGTGCCAGCAGTAGTTCAGGGGGCTTCACATACAGGCAGTACTTC. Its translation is CASSSSGGFTYRQYF.

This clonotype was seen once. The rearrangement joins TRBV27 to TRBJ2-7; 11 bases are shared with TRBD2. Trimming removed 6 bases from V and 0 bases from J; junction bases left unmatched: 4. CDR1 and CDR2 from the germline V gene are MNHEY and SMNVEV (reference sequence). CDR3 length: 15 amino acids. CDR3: CASRPGLADSYEQYF. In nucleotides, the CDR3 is TGTGCCAGCAGACCGGGACTAGCGGACTCCTACGAGCAGTACTTC.

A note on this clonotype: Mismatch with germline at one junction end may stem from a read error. The CDR3 spells CASRKSAYNYSYTF. CDR3 nucleotides: TGCGCCAGCAGGAAGTCGGCTTATAACTATAGCTACACCTTC. The chain joins TRBV5-1 to TRBJ1-2, with D hard to call. This CDR3 has 14 amino acids. Germline V gene data show CDR1 as SGHRS and CDR2 as YFSETQ.

CDR3: CASSRLTTGGNTDTQYF. CDR3 in DNA: TGTGCCAGCAGTCGCCTCACAACGGGGGGTAACACAGATACGCAGTATTTT. The chain employs TRBV27 and TRBJ2-3; 7 bases map to TRBD2. Germline-derived CDR1 and CDR2 are MNHEY and SMNVEV (reference sequence). Unmatched junction bases numbered 13, after V lost 5 bases and J lost 2 bases. This CDR3 region has 17 residues.

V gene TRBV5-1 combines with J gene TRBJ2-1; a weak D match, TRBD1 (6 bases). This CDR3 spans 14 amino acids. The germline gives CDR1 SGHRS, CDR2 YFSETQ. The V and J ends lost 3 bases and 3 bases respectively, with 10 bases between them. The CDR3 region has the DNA TGCGCCAGCAGCTGCAGGGGAGTCTACAATGAGCAGTTCTTC. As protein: CASSCRGVYNEQFF. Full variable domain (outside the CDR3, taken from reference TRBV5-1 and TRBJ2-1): KAGVTQTPRYLIKTRGQQVTLSCSPISGHRSVSWYQQTPGQGLQFLFEYFSETQRNKGNFPGRFSGRQFSNSRSEMNVSTLELGDSALYLCASSCRGVYNEQFFGPGTRLTVL.

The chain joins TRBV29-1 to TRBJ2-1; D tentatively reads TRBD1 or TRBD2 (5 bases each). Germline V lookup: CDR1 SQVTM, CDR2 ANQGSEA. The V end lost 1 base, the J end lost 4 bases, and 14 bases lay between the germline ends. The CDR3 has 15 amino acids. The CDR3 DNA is TGCAGCGTTGAAGTTTTAGGGGAGCTGTACAATGAGCAGTTCTTC. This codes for CSVEVLGELYNEQFF.

The chain's CDR3 is CASSLFGLAGGPSHEQFF. CDR3 coding DNA: TGTGCCAGCAGCCTATTCGGACTAGCGGGAGGGCCGAGCCATGAGCAGTTCTTC. The V and J genes are TRBV6-1 and TRBJ2-1; TRBD2 matches 15 bases. The junction had 14 bases not matched to a gene; V was cut back by 6 bases and J by 8 bases. Germline V gives CDR1 MNHNS, CDR2 SASEGT. This CDR3 spans 18 amino acids.

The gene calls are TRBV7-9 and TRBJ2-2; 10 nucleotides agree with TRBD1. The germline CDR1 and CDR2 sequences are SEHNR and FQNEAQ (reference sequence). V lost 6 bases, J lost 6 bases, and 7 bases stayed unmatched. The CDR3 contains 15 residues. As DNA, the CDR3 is TGTGCCAGCAGTCCGGGACAGGGGTCGGCCGGGGAGCTGTTTTTT. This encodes CASSPGQGSAGELFF.